Presented here are 10 T cell receptor beta chains from one specimen sequenced in a study of cytomegalovirus exposure and HLA in healthy donors. In the PCR, 60 Vbeta and 13 Jbeta primers were used. Clones were sequenced by immunoSEQ multiplex PCR, and TCRdb holds only the in-frame ones, with some missing. The table records more than 45,000 clones, just under 85% of them present only once. Sequencing input: PBMCs. These receptors all stem from a man aged 45-65 years in good health and CMV-seronegative.

The rearrangement joins TRBV4-2 to TRBJ2-5; 10 bases align to TRBD2. The CDR3 contains 15 residues. Germline-derived CDR1 and CDR2 are LGHNA and YNFKEQ. With 4 bases clipped from V and 5 bases from J, the junction kept 7 bases outside the gene matches. CDR3 bases: TGTGCCAGCAGCCCTACTAGCGGGGTTCGGGAGACCCAGTACTTC. This encodes CASSPTSGVRETQYF.

The chain joins TRBV2 to TRBJ2-1; D is perhaps TRBD1 (6 bases). This CDR3 comprises 15 residues. From germline, CDR1 is SNHLY and CDR2 FYNNEI. Trimming took off 6 bases at V and 1 base at J, with 13 bases between the two ends. The CDR3 is CASSPRGRSYNEQFF. In nucleotides, the CDR3 is TGTGCCAGCAGCCCCAGGGGACGGTCCTACAATGAGCAGTTCTTC.

This chain's CDR3 is CASSPSGKYEQYF. The CDR3 DNA reads as TGTGCCAGCTCACCTTCAGGGAAATACGAGCAGTACTTC. The chain employs TRBV18 and TRBJ2-7; D perhaps matches TRBD1 (5 bases). The CDR3 totals 13 residues. V was pared by 3 bases and J by 4 bases, with 10 bases between. Germline V lookup: CDR1 KGHSH, CDR2 LQKENI.

This CDR3 reads CASSQDREAFF. CDR3 in DNA: TGTGCCAGCTCGCAGGACAGGGAAGCTTTCTTT. The chain has TRBV18 and TRBJ1-1; 7 nucleotides align to TRBD1. J was trimmed by 8 bases and V by 6 bases; bases with no gene match: 3. CDR1 and CDR2 from the germline V gene are KGHSH and LQKENI. The CDR3 extends over 11 amino acids.

The CDR3 sequence: CASSQGLGQKTFPATNEKLFF. For the CDR3, the DNA is TGTGCCAGCAGCCAAGGCTTGGGACAGAAGACTTTCCCTGCAACTAATGAAAAACTGTTTTTT. V is TRBV14 and J is TRBJ1-4, with TRBD1 identical over 7 bases. V lost 1 base, J lost 0 bases, and 17 bases stayed unmatched. Germline CDR1 and CDR2: SGHDN and FVKESK. CDR3 size: 21 residues. Full variable domain (missing parts from reference TRBV14 and TRBJ1-4): EAGVTQFPSHSVIEKGQTVTLRCDPISGHDNLYWYRRVMGKEIKFLLHFVKESKQDESGMPNNRFLAERTGGTYSTLKVQPAELEDSGVYFCASSQGLGQKTFPATNEKLFFGSGTQLSVL.

This sequence joins TRBV7-2 and TRBJ2-3; TRBD2 is a possible D gene (7 bases). CDR1 SGHTA and CDR2 FQGNSA come from the germline V gene. V lost 3 bases to trimming and J lost 1 base, with 14 bases between them. This CDR3 spans 16 amino acids. The CDR3 DNA sequence: TGTGCCAGCAGCTTCCGTGGGGGGGCGGGCACAGATACGCAGTATTTT. Translating it yields CASSFRGGAGTDTQYF. Using reference TRBV7-2 and TRBJ2-3 for the parts outside the CDR3, the full variable domain is GAGVSQSPSNKVTEKGKDVELRCDPISGHTALYWYRQSLGQGLEFLIYFQGNSAPDKSGLPSDRFSAERTGGSVSTLTIQRTQQEDSAVYLCASSFRGGAGTDTQYFGPGTRLTVL.

This chain connects TRBV27 to TRBJ2-1, with 9 bases lining up with TRBD2. The CDR3 totals 15 residues. The junction had 13 bases not matched to a gene; V was cut back by 6 bases and J by 10 bases. CDR1 is MNHEY, CDR2 SMNVEV, per germline (reference sequence). CDR3 sequence (DNA): TGTGCCAGCAGCCCAGGGTCTAGCGGGGCCGGGGAGCAGTTCTTC. Translated, it gives CASSPGSSGAGEQFF.

The J gene is TRBJ2-1, the V gene TRBV10-1; 8 positions agree with TRBD1. The V gene end was trimmed by 2 bases and the J gene end by 8 bases; junction bases not matched to a gene: 11. CDR1 WNHNN and CDR2 SYGVQD come from the germline V gene (reference sequence). The CDR3 has 16 residues. This CDR3 is CASSETPGTGGDEQFF. The DNA for the CDR3 is TGCGCCAGCAGTGAGACCCCCGGGACAGGTGGCGATGAGCAGTTCTTC.

Concerning this clone itself: A much larger clone differs from this one at a single base, so this may be a read error. The chain combines TRBV7-6 with TRBJ1-1, with D possibly being TRBD1 (6 bases). V gave up 4 bases and J gave up 1 base, with 7 bases separating them. The CDR3 is 13 amino acids. Germline CDR1 reads SGHVS; CDR2 reads FNYEAQ. The CDR3 here is CASSSTGNTEAFF. The CDR3 DNA reads TGTGCCAGCAGCTCGACAGGGAACACTGAAGCTTTCTTT.

Written as DNA, the CDR3 is TGTGCCAGCAGCGGAGCCGGACAGTTGGCCAATGAGCAGTTCTTC. The encoded protein is CASSGAGQLANEQFF. This sequence joins TRBV5-4 and TRBJ2-1; D may be TRBD1 (6 bases). The V end was cut by 4 bases, the J end by 6 bases, with 17 bases between. CDR1 is SGHNT and CDR2 is YYREEE in the germline V gene (reference sequence). This CDR3 is built from 15 residues.